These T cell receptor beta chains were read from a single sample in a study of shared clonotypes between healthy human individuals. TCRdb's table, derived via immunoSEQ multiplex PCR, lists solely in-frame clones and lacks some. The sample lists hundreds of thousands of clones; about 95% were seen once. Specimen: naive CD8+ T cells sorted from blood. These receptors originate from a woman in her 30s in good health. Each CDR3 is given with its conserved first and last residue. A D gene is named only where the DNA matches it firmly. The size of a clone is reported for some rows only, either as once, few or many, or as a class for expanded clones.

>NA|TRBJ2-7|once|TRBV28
CASSPVRQVISYEQYF
TGTGCCAGCAGTCCCGTTCGACAGGTCATCTCCTACGAGCAGTACTTC
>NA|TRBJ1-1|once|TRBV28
CASSFSRGYTEAFF
TGTGCCAGCAGTTTTTCCAGGGGATACACTGAAGCTTTCTTT
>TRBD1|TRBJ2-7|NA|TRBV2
CASRGDRYEQYF
TGTGCCAGCAGGGGGGACAGGTACGAGCAGTACTTC
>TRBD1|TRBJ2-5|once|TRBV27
CASSPDAWGQSQETQYF
TGTGCCAGCAGTCCAGATGCATGGGGACAGAGCCAAGAGACCCAGTACTTC
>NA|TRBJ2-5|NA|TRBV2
CASIPPTQRPSQETQYF
TGTGCCAGTATACCCCCCACCCAGCGGCCTTCCCAAGAGACCCAGTACTTC
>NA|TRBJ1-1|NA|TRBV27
CASRDLGSRAFF
TGTGCCAGCAGGGATTTGGGGAGCCGAGCTTTCTTT
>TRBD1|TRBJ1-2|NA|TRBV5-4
CASSLRQGAGYGYTF
TGTGCCAGCAGCTTGCGGCAGGGGGCAGGCTATGGCTACACCTTC
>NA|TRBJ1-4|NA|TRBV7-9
CASSLGSFNEKLFF
TGTGCCAGCAGCTTAGGCAGTTTTAATGAAAAACTGTTTTTT
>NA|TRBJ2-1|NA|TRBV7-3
CASSPATGANEQFF
TGTGCCAGCAGCCCCGCAACGGGTGCCAATGAGCAGTTCTTC
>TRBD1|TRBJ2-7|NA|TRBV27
CASSLSAQGIEQYF
TGTGCCAGCAGTTTATCGGCACAGGGGATCGAGCAGTACTTC
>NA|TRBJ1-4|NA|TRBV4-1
CASSNKATNEKLFF
TGCGCCAGCAGCAATAAAGCAACTAATGAAAAACTGTTTTTT
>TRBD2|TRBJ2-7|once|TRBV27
CASSHSLSGRVYEQYF
TGTGCCAGCAGCCATAGCCTTAGCGGGAGGGTATACGAGCAGTACTTC
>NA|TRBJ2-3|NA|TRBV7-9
CASTPGGPDTQYF
TGTGCCAGCACCCCGGGTGGCCCAGATACGCAGTATTTT
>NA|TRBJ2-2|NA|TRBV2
CASGLGRNTGELFF
TGTGCCAGCGGTTTAGGACGGAACACCGGGGAGCTGTTTTTT
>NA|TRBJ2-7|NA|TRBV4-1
CASSQVPGAGYEQYF
TGCGCCAGCAGCCAAGTACCCGGGGCGGGCTACGAGCAGTACTTC
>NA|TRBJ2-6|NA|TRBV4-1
CASSPPGANVLTF
TGCGCCAGCAGTCCTCCTGGGGCCAACGTCCTGACTTTC
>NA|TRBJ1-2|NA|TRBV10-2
CASSEKWAAYGYTF
TGCGCCAGCAGTGAGAAGTGGGCAGCTTATGGCTACACCTTC
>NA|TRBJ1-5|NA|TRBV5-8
CASSLGNQPQHF
TGTGCCAGCAGCTTGGGGAATCAGCCCCAGCATTTT
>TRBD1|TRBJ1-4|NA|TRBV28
CASSTPFDRGQANEKLFF
TGTGCCAGCAGCACCCCCTTTGACAGGGGGCAGGCTAATGAAAAACTGTTTTTT
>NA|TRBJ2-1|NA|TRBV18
CASSSLTGTDNEQFF
TGTGCCAGCTCATCATTAACCGGGACCGACAATGAGCAGTTCTTC
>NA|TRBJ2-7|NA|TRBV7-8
CASSLGPKTYEQYF
TGTGCCAGCAGCTTAGGACCCAAGACCTACGAGCAGTACTTC
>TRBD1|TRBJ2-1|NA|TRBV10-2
CATGGQGAHEQFF
TGCGCCACCGGGGGACAGGGTGCACATGAGCAGTTCTTC
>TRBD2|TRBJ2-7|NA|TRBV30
CAWSVRGGSYEQYF
TGTGCCTGGAGTGTACGGGGAGGGTCCTACGAGCAGTACTTC
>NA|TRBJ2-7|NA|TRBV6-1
CASSEGTTSKYF
TGTGCCAGCAGTGAAGGGACAACGAGCAAGTACTTC
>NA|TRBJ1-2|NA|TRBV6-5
CASSALRGGYTF
TGTGCCAGCAGTGCCCTCAGGGGTGGCTACACCTTC
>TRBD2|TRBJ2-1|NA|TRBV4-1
CASSLGTSGKGEQFF
TGCGCCAGCAGCCTCGGAACTAGCGGGAAGGGTGAGCAGTTCTTC
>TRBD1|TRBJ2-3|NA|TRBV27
CASSLLAGGIADTQYF
TGTGCCAGCAGTTTACTGGCAGGGGGCATCGCAGATACGCAGTATTTT
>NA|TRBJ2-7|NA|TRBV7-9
CASSLGPLLGYEQYF
TGTGCCAGCAGCTTAGGCCCTCTCTTAGGCTACGAGCAGTACTTC
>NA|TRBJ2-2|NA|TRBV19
CASKNSRSDTGELFF
TGTGCCAGTAAAAATTCCAGGTCAGACACCGGGGAGCTGTTTTTT
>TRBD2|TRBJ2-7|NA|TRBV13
CASSLDGLAGAKREQYF
TGTGCCAGCAGCTTAGACGGCCTAGCGGGAGCAAAACGCGAGCAGTACTTC
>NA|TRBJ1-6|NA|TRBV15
CATSPGVSPLHF
TGTGCCACCAGCCCGGGGGTGTCACCCCTCCACTTT
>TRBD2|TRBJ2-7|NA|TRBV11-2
CASSLSLAGAYYEQYF
TGTGCCAGCAGCTTATCTCTAGCGGGCGCATACTACGAGCAGTACTTC
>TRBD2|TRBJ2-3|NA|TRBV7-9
CASSPSLAGESTDTQYF
TGTGCCAGCAGCCCAAGTCTAGCGGGGGAAAGCACAGATACGCAGTATTTT
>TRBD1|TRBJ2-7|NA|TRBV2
CASNYLRDSIYEQYF
TGTGCCAGCAACTACCTCCGGGACAGTATATACGAGCAGTACTTC
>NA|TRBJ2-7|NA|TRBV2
CASSEGAGSYEQYF
TGTGCCAGCAGTGAAGGGGCAGGTTCCTACGAGCAGTACTTC
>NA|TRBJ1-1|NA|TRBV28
CASSLLPWSGGGGTEAFF
TGTGCCAGCAGTTTATTGCCTTGGAGTGGTGGGGGCGGCACTGAAGCTTTCTTT
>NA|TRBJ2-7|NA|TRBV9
CASGGTATYEQYF
TGTGCCAGCGGGGGGACGGCGACCTACGAGCAGTACTTC